This T cell receptor (beta chain) was captured by sequencing in a study of blood T cell repertoires in COVID-19. In the original processing: Nucleated cell number was recorded as an estimate derived from reference gene primer amplification. Sequenced by immunoSEQ multiplex PCR; TCRdb stores in-frame clones only, minus some. The V and J calls and clone size are taken from that table; D and trimming were inferred from the DNA. The sample carries around 300,000 clones, roughly 86% recorded once. All enrollees were roughly 18 to 95 years old and from roughly 22 US areas. The specimen was PBMCs or T cells enriched from blood (not recorded which). This receptor was taken from a woman in her thirties who had recovered from COVID-19.

This CDR3 is CATSRDTGHQNTEAFF. In nucleotides, the CDR3 is TGTGCCACCAGCAGAGATACCGGACACCAGAACACTGAAGCTTTCTTT. The rearrangement joins TRBV15 to TRBJ1-1; maybe TRBD1 (5 bases). This CDR3 has 16 amino acids. The V end was cut by 0 bases, the J end by 1 base, with 12 bases between. Germline V gene sequence: CDR1 LNHNV, CDR2 YYDKDF (reference sequence).